The entry below gives a single TCR beta chain sequence along with its context. Its cognate antigen is unknown. This entry comes from a study of blood T cells in healthy people across ages. The overall study: Capturing about one barcoded beta molecule per two T cells was achieved by template switching. Study-wide results and limits: Per-million-T-cell TCR beta diversity fell roughly linearly with age.

The use of a sample-barcoded 5' primer and a J-beta primer mix characterized a second PCR of about 7 to 12 cycles. TCRdb re-derived calls from the 5' RACE reads in MiXCR, one entry per CDR3 protein. The data show about 1.8 million distinct CDR3 sequences, around half seen once. Per germline, CDR1 DFQATT and CDR2 SNEGSKA (reference sequence). This CDR3 has 13 residues. The V end lost 2 bases, the J end lost 0 bases, and 5 bases lay between the germline ends. Sequencing input: blood. The clonotype was recovered from a middle-aged woman in good health. This chain uses TRBV20-1 with TRBJ1-5; D is ambiguous. Here the CDR3 DNA reads TGCAGTGCTAGATCAGATAGCAATCAGCCCCAGCATTTT. Its protein is CSARSDSNQPQHF.